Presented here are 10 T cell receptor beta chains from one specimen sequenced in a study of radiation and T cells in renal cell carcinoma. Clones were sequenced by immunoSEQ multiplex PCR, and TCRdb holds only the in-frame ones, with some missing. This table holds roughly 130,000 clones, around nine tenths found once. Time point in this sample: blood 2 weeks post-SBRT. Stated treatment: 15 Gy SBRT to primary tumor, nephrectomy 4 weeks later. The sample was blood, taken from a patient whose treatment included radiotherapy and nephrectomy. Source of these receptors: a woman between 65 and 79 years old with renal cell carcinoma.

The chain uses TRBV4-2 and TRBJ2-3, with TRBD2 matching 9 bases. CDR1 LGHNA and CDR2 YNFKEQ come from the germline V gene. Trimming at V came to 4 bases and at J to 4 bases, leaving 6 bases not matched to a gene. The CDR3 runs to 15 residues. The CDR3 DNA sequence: TGTGCCAGCAGCCCGCCGGGACTAGCCTCAGATACGCAGTATTTT. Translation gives CASSPPGLASDTQYF.

CDR3 sequence: CASSQGGSSILNQPQHF. As DNA, the CDR3 is TGTGCCAGCTCACAAGGGGGCTCGTCAATCCTAAATCAGCCCCAGCATTTT. The rearrangement joins TRBV18 to TRBJ1-5; TRBD1 matches 7 bases. This CDR3 is 17 amino acids long. The J segment lost 4 bases and the V segment lost 4 bases, leaving 13 bases of the junction unmatched. Germline values: CDR1 KGHSH, CDR2 LQKENI.

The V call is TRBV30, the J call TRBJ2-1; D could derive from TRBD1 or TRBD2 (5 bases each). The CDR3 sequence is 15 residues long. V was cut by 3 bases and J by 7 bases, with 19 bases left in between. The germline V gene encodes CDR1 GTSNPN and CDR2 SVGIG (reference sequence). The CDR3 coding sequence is TGTGCCTGGAGGCGACGGGACGCCAGATTTAATGAGCAGTTCTTC. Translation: CAWRRRDARFNEQFF. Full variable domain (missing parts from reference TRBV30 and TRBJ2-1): SQTIHQWPATLVQPVGSPLSLECTVEGTSNPNLYWYRQAAGRGLQLLFYSVGIGQISSEVPQNLSASRPQDRQFILSSKKLLLSDSGFYLCAWRRRDARFNEQFFGPGTRLTVL.

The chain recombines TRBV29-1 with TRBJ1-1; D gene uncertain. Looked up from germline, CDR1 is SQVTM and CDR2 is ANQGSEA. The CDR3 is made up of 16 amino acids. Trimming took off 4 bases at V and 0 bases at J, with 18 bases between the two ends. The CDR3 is CSVGAPAPAMNTEAFF. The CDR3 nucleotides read TGCAGCGTTGGGGCACCGGCCCCAGCTATGAACACTGAAGCTTTCTTT.

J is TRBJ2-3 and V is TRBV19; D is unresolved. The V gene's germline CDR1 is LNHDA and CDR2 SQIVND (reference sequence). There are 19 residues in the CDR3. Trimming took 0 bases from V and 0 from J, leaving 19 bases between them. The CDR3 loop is CASSIDTATQPPSTDTQYF. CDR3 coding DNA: TGTGCCAGTAGTATAGACACAGCGACCCAACCCCCTAGCACAGATACGCAGTATTTT.

The CDR3 protein is CASSPWVLAGRADTQYF. The CDR3 bases are TGTGCCAGTAGCCCCTGGGTCCTAGCGGGGCGTGCAGATACGCAGTATTTT. The chain has TRBV19 and TRBJ2-3; 9 bases are shared with TRBD2. Germline V gene lookup returns CDR1 LNHDA and CDR2 SQIVND (reference sequence). The CDR3 is 17 residues long. V lost 6 bases to trimming and J lost 4 bases; unmatched junction nucleotides: 14.

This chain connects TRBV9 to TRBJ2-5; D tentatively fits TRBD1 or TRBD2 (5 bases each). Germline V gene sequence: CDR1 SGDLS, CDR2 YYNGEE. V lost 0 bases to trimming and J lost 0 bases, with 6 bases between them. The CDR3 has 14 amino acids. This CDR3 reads CASSVGGYQETQYF. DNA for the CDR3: TGTGCCAGCAGCGTAGGGGGGTACCAAGAGACCCAGTACTTC.

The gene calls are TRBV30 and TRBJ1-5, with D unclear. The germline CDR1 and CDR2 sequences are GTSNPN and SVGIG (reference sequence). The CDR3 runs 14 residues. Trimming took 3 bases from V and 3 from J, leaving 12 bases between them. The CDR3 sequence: CAWRRNGFNQPQHF. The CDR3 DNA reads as TGTGCCTGGAGGAGGAACGGCTTCAATCAGCCCCAGCATTTT.

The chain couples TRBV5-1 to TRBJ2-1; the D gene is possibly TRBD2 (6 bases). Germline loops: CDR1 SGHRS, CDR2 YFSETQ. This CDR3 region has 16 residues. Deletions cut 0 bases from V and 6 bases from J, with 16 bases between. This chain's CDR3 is CASSLAGAGRSNEQFF. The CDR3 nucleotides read TGCGCCAGCAGCTTGGCCGGCGCGGGGCGTAGCAATGAGCAGTTCTTC.

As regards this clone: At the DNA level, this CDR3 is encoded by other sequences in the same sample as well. As DNA, the CDR3 is TGTGCCAGCAGCTTGCAGGGGGGGAATCAGCCCCAGCATTTT. Its translation: CASSLQGGNQPQHF. V and J are TRBV5-4 and TRBJ1-5; TRBD1 matches at 7 bases. Germline CDR1 SGHNT, CDR2 YYREEE (reference sequence). The trim removed 1 base at V and 4 bases at J, leaving 2 bases unmatched. The CDR3 has 14 amino acids. The entire variable domain, with the rest obtained from reference TRBV5-4 and TRBJ1-5, is as follows: ETGVTQSPTHLIKTRGQQVTLRCSSQSGHNTVSWYQQALGQGPQFIFQYYREEENGRGNFPPRFSGLQFPNYSSELNVNALELDDSALYLCASSLQGGNQPQHFGDGTRLSIL.